The rows below give T cell receptor beta chains drawn from one sample of a study of shared clonotypes between healthy human individuals. The table came from immunoSEQ multiplex PCR; TCRdb's copy has only in-frame clones and leaves some out. The repertoire consists of about 680,000 clones, with 73% occurring once and the leading ten covering around 1.8%. The material sequenced was memory CD4+ T cells sorted from blood. The receptors come from a woman aged 25 to 39 in good health. Each CDR3 is given with its conserved first and last residue. A D gene is named only where the DNA matches it firmly. Not every row has a clone size; where given, it reads once, few, many or a size class.

size: NA
J: TRBJ2-3
D: NA
V: TRBV20-1
CDR3: CSAGRPDTQYF
DNA: TGCAGTGCTGGTAGGCCAGATACGCAGTATTTT

size: NA
J: TRBJ2-2
D: TRBD1
V: TRBV29-1
CDR3: CSVDGTGAAGELFF
DNA: TGCAGCGTTGACGGGACAGGGGCGGCCGGGGAGCTGTTTTTT

size: few
J: TRBJ2-3
D: TRBD1
V: TRBV9
CDR3: CASSVRRGSTDTQYF
DNA: TGTGCCAGCAGCGTCCGCAGGGGGAGCACAGATACGCAGTATTTT

size: NA
J: TRBJ1-1
D: TRBD1
V: TRBV4-1
CDR3: CASSQAQTGGETEAFF
DNA: TGCGCCAGCAGCCAGGCTCAAACAGGGGGAGAGACTGAAGCTTTCTTT

size: NA
J: TRBJ2-3
D: TRBD2
V: TRBV7-9
CDR3: CASSIRLAGLSDTQYF
DNA: TGTGCCAGCAGCATCCGACTAGCGGGATTATCAGATACGCAGTATTTT

size: NA
J: TRBJ1-1
D: NA
V: TRBV6-6
CDR3: CASSHQLSLGAEAFF
DNA: TGTGCCAGCAGCCACCAGTTATCATTAGGCGCTGAAGCTTTCTTT

size: NA
J: TRBJ1-2
D: NA
V: TRBV19
CDR3: CASSTPGLDYGYTF
DNA: TGTGCCAGTAGTACCCCTGGGTTGGACTATGGCTACACCTTC

size: NA
J: TRBJ1-4
D: NA
V: TRBV29-1
CDR3: CSVVLTTEKLFF
DNA: TGCAGCGTTGTACTGACCACTGAAAAACTGTTTTTT

size: NA
J: TRBJ2-4
D: TRBD1
V: TRBV28
CDR3: CASYSGTGGNIQYF
DNA: TGTGCCAGTTATTCCGGGACAGGGGGGAACATTCAGTACTTC

size: NA
J: TRBJ2-1
D: TRBD1
V: TRBV18
CDR3: CASSPRTGQYNEQFF
DNA: TGTGCCAGCTCACCCCGGACAGGGCAATACAATGAGCAGTTCTTC

size: NA
J: TRBJ2-1
D: NA
V: TRBV12-5
CDR3: CASGLGHRGGEQFF
DNA: TGTGCTAGTGGTTTGGGCCACCGGGGCGGGGAGCAGTTCTTC

size: NA
J: TRBJ2-7
D: TRBD1
V: TRBV6-1
CDR3: CASKTGGYEQYF
DNA: TGTGCCAGCAAGACAGGGGGCTACGAGCAGTACTTC

size: few
J: TRBJ2-7
D: TRBD1
V: TRBV5-1
CDR3: CASSFGTGATYEQYF
DNA: TGCGCCAGCAGCTTCGGGACAGGGGCCACCTACGAGCAGTACTTC

size: NA
J: TRBJ2-7
D: TRBD1
V: TRBV6-6
CDR3: CASSYRPGGNEQYF
DNA: TGTGCCAGCAGTTATAGGCCAGGGGGTAACGAGCAGTACTTC